The 15 T cell receptor beta chains below come from one sample, sequenced in a study of T cell repertoires in cytomegalovirus infection (dated by TCRdb to between 2018 and 2021). No antigen has been identified for these receptors. The sample's treatment or condition label, in plain terms: in vitro stimulation with specific CMV peptide epitopes to enrich CMV-specific T cells. The data were produced on an Illumina HiSeq 1500. The public reads were reanalyzed by TCRdb: fastp trimming at Q25, MiXCR alignment, in-frame beta chains only. Here each entry gathers all rows of one CDR3 protein and keeps the most common genes and DNA. The sample table holds roughly 500,000 distinct CDR3 sequences, of which about 33% were seen once. Roughly 15% of the sample is taken by the ten largest. Sequenced material: cultured PBMCs, taken from culture after CMV antigen stimulation. The receptors shown here come from a human donor in good health (CMV status not recorded). Some clones in this sample may be carry-over from other donors' samples.

This clonotype showed up just a few times. The V and J genes are TRBV7-3 and TRBJ1-2; 7 bases align to TRBD1. Trimming at V came to 6 bases and at J to 6 bases, leaving 7 bases not matched to a gene. Germline values: CDR1 SGHTA, CDR2 FQGTGA. CDR3 size: 13 residues. Here the CDR3 DNA reads TGTGCCAGCAGTAGACAGGGAGGGGATGGCTACACCTTC. Amino acid sequence: CASSRQGGDGYTF.

The chain uses TRBV5-4 and TRBJ2-7; TRBD2 might be the D (6 bases). The CDR3 is made up of 13 amino acids. CDR1 is SGHNT and CDR2 is YYREEE in the germline V gene (reference sequence). V lost 4 bases and J lost 3, with 11 bases in between. CDR3 loop: CASSAGLNYEQYV. CDR3 DNA sequence: TGTGCCAGCAGCGCTGGACTAAACTACGAGCAGTACGTC.

CDR3 bases: TGTGCCAGCACCAAAGGGGGGGGGCTCGTGTATGGCTACACCTTC. Amino acid sequence: CASTKGGGLVYGYTF. The chain uses TRBV6-5 and TRBJ1-2, with D perhaps TRBD1 (6 bases). V lost 7 bases, J lost 5 bases, and 20 bases lay in between. CDR1 and CDR2 from the germline V gene are MNHEY and SVGAGI. The length of the CDR3 is 15 residues.

In this sample, this clonotype turned up a few times. The CDR3 loop reads CASSNDYGYTF. In nucleotides, the CDR3 is TGTGCCAGCAGCAATGATTATGGCTACACCTTC. The chain links TRBV6-2 or TRBV6-3 to TRBJ1-2, with unresolved D. Trimming took 6 bases from V and 5 from J, leaving 7 bases between them. The CDR3 length is 11 residues. Per the germline V gene, CDR1 is MNHEY and CDR2 is SVGEGT.

The chain carries TRBV7-2 and TRBJ2-5; TRBD1 matches at 10 bases. CDR1 is SGHTA, CDR2 FQGNSA, per germline. Losses at the gene ends were 4 bases for V and 5 bases for J; bases not matched to a gene: 10. The length of the CDR3 is 16 residues. The CDR3 DNA is TGTGCCAGCAGCTCCGGGACAGGGGCTACAATGGAGACCCAGTACTTC. Translation: CASSSGTGATMETQYF.

The J gene is TRBJ2-3, the V gene TRBV24-1, with D tentatively TRBD2 (6 bases). The CDR3 is 18 residues long. V gave up 8 bases and J gave up 0 bases, with 23 bases separating them. CDR1 and CDR2 from the germline V gene are KGHDR and SFDVKD. CDR3 loop: CATNLWRGGTESTDTQYF. The CDR3, as DNA: TGTGCCACCAATCTCTGGAGGGGCGGGACGGAGAGCACAGATACGCAGTATTTT.

This chain connects TRBV6-5 to TRBJ2-7; TRBD2 agrees at 10 bases. J was trimmed by 2 bases and V by 5 bases; bases with no gene match: 9. This CDR3 comprises 16 residues. CDR1 is MNHEY, CDR2 SVGAGI, per germline. For the CDR3, the DNA is TGTGCCAGCAGTCACCTCTCTAGCGGGAGACCCTACGAGCAGTACTTC. It encodes CASSHLSSGRPYEQYF.

The rearrangement links TRBV12-3 or TRBV12-4 to TRBJ1-5; D is unresolved. Trimming removed 5 bases from V and 9 bases from J, with 5 bases in between. The CDR3 consists of 10 residues. CDR3 amino acids: CASSNGPQHF. The CDR3 nucleotides read TGTGCCAGCAGTAATGGGCCCCAGCATTTT.

The J gene is TRBJ1-5, the V gene TRBV20-1, with D hard to call. Germline V gene sequence: CDR1 DFQATT, CDR2 SNEGSKA (reference sequence). The CDR3 has 15 amino acids. CDR3 nucleotide sequence: TGCAGCGCTCCCGAAGGAGGGCAGTTAAATCAGCCCCAGCATTTT. Encoded protein: CSAPEGGQLNQPQHF.

The chain recombines TRBV6-2 or TRBV6-3 with TRBJ2-7, with a possible D match to TRBD2 (6 bases). V lost 6 bases and J lost 0, with 12 bases in between. Germline V gene lookup returns CDR1 MNHEY and CDR2 SVGEGT. This CDR3 is built from 14 residues. The CDR3 protein is CASSEPGLSYEQYF. CDR3 in DNA: TGTGCCAGCAGCGAGCCGGGACTCTCCTACGAGCAGTACTTC.

This clonotype occurred a few times. CDR3 sequence: CASCQGNSPLHF. In DNA, the CDR3 is TGTGCCAGTTGCCAGGGGAATTCACCCCTCCACTTT. The chain joins TRBV19 to TRBJ1-6; D may be TRBD1 (6 bases). The germline gives CDR1 LNHDA, CDR2 SQIVND (reference sequence). The CDR3 extends over 12 amino acids. Trimming took off 8 bases at V and 7 bases at J, with 9 bases between the two ends.

This sequence joins TRBV28 and TRBJ1-2, with TRBD1 identical over 7 bases. From germline, CDR1 is MDHEN and CDR2 SYDVKM. The CDR3 has 15 amino acids. V shed 6 bases, J shed 0 bases, and the junction held 7 bases outside the gene matches. The CDR3 sequence: CASRAPGGANYGYTF. CDR3 DNA: TGTGCCAGCAGAGCTCCAGGGGGAGCTAACTATGGCTACACCTTC.

This clonotype has a handful of counts. This chain connects TRBV6-6 to TRBJ1-2; D gene uncertain. The germline gives CDR1 MNHNY, CDR2 SVGAGI (reference sequence). V was trimmed by 6 bases and J by 4 bases, leaving 12 bases between them. The CDR3 loop spans 13 amino acids. The CDR3 DNA sequence: TGTGCCAGCAGCGATTGGGCGAGCTATGGCTACACCTTC. This translates into CASSDWASYGYTF.

Within the sample, this clonotype is medium-sized (0.01 to 0.1%). This chain joins TRBV7-2 and TRBJ1-4; D remains ambiguous. CDR3 length: 14 amino acids. In germline, CDR1 is SGHTA, CDR2 FQGNSA. V dropped 1 base and J dropped 4 bases, with 7 bases sitting between them. This CDR3 is CASSLGTFNEKLFF. In DNA form, the CDR3 reads TGTGCCAGCAGCTTAGGGACCTTTAATGAAAAACTGTTTTTT.

This chain connects TRBV7-2 to TRBJ2-7, with D perhaps TRBD1 (5 bases). V lost 2 bases, J lost 1 base, and 9 bases lay in between. CDR1 and CDR2 (germline): SGHTA, FQGNSA. This CDR3 is 14 amino acids long. DNA of the CDR3: TGTGCCAGCAGCTTATCAGCAGGGTCCTACGAGCAGTACGTC. This translates into CASSLSAGSYEQYV.